This is a list of T cell receptor beta chains from one sample in a study of blood T cells in healthy people across ages. TCRdb re-derived calls from the 5' RACE reads in MiXCR, one entry per CDR3 protein. The table lists 1.5 million to 2 million distinct CDR3 sequences, 49% of them singletons. The specimen was blood. The receptors stem from a woman aged 40 to 50 in good health. The CDR3 runs from the conserved cysteine through the conserved F or W.

V	J	CDR3
TRBV12-5	TRBJ1-2	CASGLGAGPSYGYTF
TRBV2	TRBJ2-5	CASRGGTGPPETQYF
TRBV7-3	TRBJ1-5	CASSSCRGCPNLKFNSNQPQHF
TRBV29-1	TRBJ1-5	CSVVTSGVSNQPQHF
TRBV4-3	TRBJ2-1	CASSPGTGFDEQFF
TRBV7-8	TRBJ2-7	CASSLAASGVSEQYF
TRBV4-1	TRBJ1-1	CASSQADRSMNTEAFF
TRBV6-1	TRBJ2-7	CASSEPGLGDYEQYF
TRBV7-3	TRBJ2-3	CASRLSGSTDTQYF
TRBV5-8	TRBJ1-1	CASSSSGGVSTEAFF
TRBV12-3/TRBV12-4	TRBJ2-3	CASRLAGGKNTQYF
TRBV5-1	TRBJ2-3	CASSKGGEGDADTQYF
TRBV3-1	TRBJ1-6	CASNDRDREGSYNSPLHF
TRBV3-1	TRBJ2-7	CASSQEAGASYEQYF
TRBV6-2/TRBV6-3	TRBJ2-5	CASSYSAGRVETQYF
TRBV9	TRBJ2-7	CASSVGRGAYEQYF
TRBV2	TRBJ2-5	CASSESPRQETQYF
TRBV5-5	TRBJ1-1	CASSLVRDEAFF
TRBV7-9	.	CASSRGNEQYF
TRBV7-2	TRBJ2-3	CASSLPLSGGLTDTQYF
TRBV7-2	TRBJ2-7	CASSPGYQESQYF
TRBV20-1	TRBJ1-2	CSAADRAYGYTF
TRBV5-6	TRBJ1-2	CASSQAGTERYGYTF
TRBV28	TRBJ2-2	CASHSGGAAGELFF
TRBV7-2	TRBJ1-2	CASTQGTSPSGYTF
TRBV12-3/TRBV12-4	.	CASSFGDREETQYF
TRBV7-9	TRBJ2-5	CASFSTGGAETQYF
TRBV6-5	TRBJ2-3	CASRSGTSGDTQYF
TRBV6-6	TRBJ2-4	CASSHSTGGAKNIQYF
TRBV5-5	TRBJ2-3	CASWAGGTDTQYF
TRBV10-3	TRBJ2-5	CAISEDVGTVLKTQYF
TRBV15	TRBJ2-7	CATSRTGTVTYEQYF
TRBV5-1	TRBJ2-2	CASLQGSNTGELFF
TRBV4-3	TRBJ1-2	CASSQDQGLYGCTF
TRBV20-1	TRBJ1-1	CSARGGGLGDTEAFF
TRBV9	TRBJ2-5	CASSVVPQETQYF
TRBV29-1	TRBJ1-2	CSVEASRTGPYGYTF
TRBV7-9	TRBJ2-7	CASSLDETVYEQYF
TRBV6-5	TRBJ2-7	CASSWTGGFYEQYF
TRBV4-3	TRBJ2-5	CASSQDNGGTQETQYF
TRBV12-3/TRBV12-4	TRBJ2-3	CASSSTLGTGGASTDTQYF
TRBV9	TRBJ2-3	CASSVGGRENTQYF
TRBV5-1	.	CASSLSGGTQTQYF
TRBV19	TRBJ2-7	CASSGRTTGSYEQYF
TRBV6-4	TRBJ1-6	CASSDFNRGNSPLHF
TRBV2	TRBJ1-2	CASSVRADYGYTF
TRBV4-1	TRBJ1-5	CASSQDSGQGDQPQHF
TRBV6-5	.	CASRWGQGGSEQYF
TRBV4-3	TRBJ2-7	CASSRERFSSYEQYF
TRBV20-1	TRBJ2-5	CSARDRQGYRETQYF
TRBV7-6	.	CASTRQGAIDEQYF
TRBV5-1	TRBJ1-2	CASSLDRDPPRGYTF